Each of the 5 T cell receptor beta chains below was sequenced from the same sample in a study of blood T cell repertoires in COVID-19. The data were produced by immunoSEQ multiplex PCR, yet TCRdb's version contains in-frame clones alone and is incomplete. The table shows about 150,000 clones, with around 85% occurring only once. The sample taken for sequencing was peripheral blood. The receptors were sampled from a human donor in a cohort sampled during active COVID-19.

The genes are TRBV12-3 or TRBV12-4 and TRBJ1-6; D unresolved. The CDR3 spans 13 residues. The germline V and J ends were trimmed by 7 bases and 8 bases, with 12 bases remaining between them. The DNA for the CDR3 is TGTGCCAGCACCCCATCCCGGGATTCACCCCTCCACTTT. Translating it yields CASTPSRDSPLHF.

This sequence joins TRBV5-5 and TRBJ1-2; 7 positions match TRBD1. Per the germline V gene, CDR1 is SGHKS and CDR2 is YYEKEE (reference sequence). The trim removed 4 bases at V and 0 bases at J, leaving 3 bases unmatched. This CDR3 has 14 amino acids. CDR3 sequence (DNA): TGTGCCAGCAGCCATGACAGGGCTAACTATGGCTACACCTTC. Translating gives CASSHDRANYGYTF.

The V and J genes are TRBV14 and TRBJ1-6; D remains ambiguous. Germline CDR1 reads SGHDN; CDR2 reads FVKESK. Trimming stripped 0 bases from V and 11 bases from J, with 14 bases between. This CDR3 contains 15 residues. In DNA form, the CDR3 reads TGTGCCAGCAGCCAAGAGGCGGGGAGGGCCACACCCCTCCACTTT. Protein sequence: CASSQEAGRATPLHF. The complete variable domain, with remaining parts taken from reference TRBV14 and TRBJ1-6, reads EAGVTQFPSHSVIEKGQTVTLRCDPISGHDNLYWYRRVMGKEIKFLLHFVKESKQDESGMPNNRFLAERTGGTYSTLKVQPAELEDSGVYFCASSQEAGRATPLHFGNGTRLTVT.

This chain uses TRBV7-3 with TRBJ1-5, with a weak D call TRBD1 (5 bases). The CDR3 is 15 amino acids. Trimming left V 1 base short and J 4 bases short, with 11 bases between. Germline V lookup: CDR1 SGHTA, CDR2 FQGTGA. The CDR3 DNA sequence: TGTGCCAGCAGCTTAAACAAGGGGAGGAATCAGCCCCAGCATTTT. It encodes CASSLNKGRNQPQHF. Using reference TRBV7-3 and TRBJ1-5 for the parts outside the CDR3, the full variable domain is GAGVSQTPSNKVTEKGKYVELRCDPISGHTALYWYRQSLGQGPEFLIYFQGTGAADDSGLPNDRFFAVRPEGSVSTLKIQRTERGDSAVYLCASSLNKGRNQPQHFGDGTRLSIL.

CDR3 bases: TGTGCCAGTAGTCCGGGTCTCAGGGGGCCTGAGGTAATCCCCGCGATAAGACTCCACTTT. It specifies CASSPGLRGPEVIPAIRLHF. The chain carries TRBV19 and TRBJ1-6; 8 nucleotides align to TRBD1. Unmatched junction bases numbered 31, after V lost 5 bases and J lost 16 bases. CDR3 length: 20 residues. Per germline, CDR1 LNHDA and CDR2 SQIVND (reference sequence).